This T cell receptor beta chain derives from a study of blood T cell repertoires in COVID-19. Looked up from germline, CDR1 is SGHTA and CDR2 is FQGNSA. Trimming took 5 bases from V and 5 from J, leaving 10 bases between them. CDR3 length equals 12 residues. The protocol was immunoSEQ multiplex PCR, while the TCRdb copy is restricted to in-frame clones and leaves out a portion. The repertoire holds fewer than 400,000 clones, with 65% to 85% as singletons. The chain links TRBV7-2 to TRBJ2-7; D gene ambiguous. Sequencing input: peripheral blood. This sequence originates from a man aged 25-45 years with active or convalescent COVID-19. The CDR3 DNA sequence: TGTGCCAGCAGCCCCCTCGGTAACGAGCAGTACTTC. This encodes CASSPLGNEQYF.